This T cell receptor (beta chain) was captured in a study of T cell responses to AZD1222 COVID-19 vaccine. Study-wide results and limits: CD4 TCRs linked to vaccination spanned spike, dominating at 160-218 and 743-854. Donors were mostly white British, more females; clonal diversity possibly underestimated. Epitopes outside B.1.351 and B.1.1.7 mutated regions reportedly drew nearly half of spike TCRs. Among AZD1222 vaccinees, only five or six were seropositive at baseline.

Produced via immunoSEQ multiplex PCR; TCRdb's table is partial and in-frame only. This table has around 130,000 clones, approximately 94% appearing once. Germline V gene data show CDR1 as SGHAT and CDR2 as FQNNGV. V was pared by 8 bases and J by 8 bases, with 9 bases between. This CDR3 region has 10 residues. Turning to this clone: Its specificity is not known.

This chain joins TRBV11-2 and TRBJ1-1, with D perhaps matching TRBD1 (5 bases). This receptor was identified in an adult in good health. Here the sequenced sample was peripheral blood, taken on day 0 of AZD1222 vaccination. CDR3 protein: CASSGQEAFF. The CDR3 coding sequence is TGTGCCAGCTCCGGACAAGAAGCTTTCTTT.